The rows below give T cell receptor beta chains drawn from one sample of a study of neurological immune-mediated disorders. Each CDR3 protein is one row after TCRdb ran MiXCR on the 5' RACE reads. The sample contains under 85,000 distinct CDR3 sequences, 10% of which appear only once. Source material: PBMCs. Receptor source: a middle-aged man in good health. CDR3s include the opening cysteine and the closing phenylalanine or tryptophan. D genes are given only for firm matches. Size is omitted from some rows. Given values are once, few, many or a class for expanded clones.

>-|TRBV5-6|15|TRBJ2-5|many
CASSRTGTEGETQYF
TGTGCCAGCAGCCGAACGGGAACGGAGGGCGAGACCCAGTACTTC
>-|TRBV7-3|14|TRBJ2-2|-
CASSPRGAAGELFF
TGTGCCAGCAGCCCCAGGGGGGCCGCCGGGGAGCTGTTTTTT
>TRBD2|TRBV14|17|TRBJ2-5|-
CASSPGVAGIGFETQYF
TGTGCCAGCAGCCCCGGAGTAGCGGGAATTGGCTTTGAGACCCAGTACTTC
>-|TRBV2|19|TRBJ2-1|many
CASSPDRSPGGSRLEEQFF
TGTGCCAGCAGTCCTGACAGGTCTCCGGGAGGTAGCCGGCTGGAGGAGCAGTTCTTC
>TRBD2|TRBV5-1|16|TRBJ2-5|many
CASSLALAGGRETQYF
TGCGCCAGCAGCTTGGCCCTAGCGGGGGGCAGGGAGACCCAGTACTTC
>-|TRBV7-9|14|TRBJ2-7|many
CASSFATLYGEQYF
TGTGCCAGCAGCTTTGCGACCCTTTATGGCGAGCAGTACTTC
>-|TRBV29-1|14|TRBJ1-2|many
CSATPDGGGYGYTF
TGCAGCGCCACACCGGACGGAGGGGGGTATGGCTACACCTTC
>-|TRBV7-2|16|TRBJ2-2|many
CASSSTVYSNTGELFF
TGTGCCAGCAGCTCCACAGTCTATTCGAACACCGGGGAGCTGTTTTTT
>-|TRBV5-1|16|TRBJ1-3|many
CASSLGPQGTGNTIYF
TGCGCCAGCAGCTTGGGGCCCCAGGGGACTGGAAACACCATATATTTT
>-|TRBV7-2|13|TRBJ2-1|-
CASSRGYNNEQFF
TGTGCCAGCAGCCGCGGATATAACAATGAGCAGTTCTTC
>-|TRBV20-1|16|TRBJ2-3|many
CSARDLGVRHTDTQYF
TGCAGTGCTAGAGATCTCGGGGTTAGACACACAGATACGCAGTATTTT
>-|TRBV21-1|16|TRBJ1-4|many
CASSSETAATNEKLFF
TGTGCCAGCAGCAGTGAAACAGCCGCAACTAATGAAAAACTGTTTTTT
>-|TRBV10-3|11|TRBJ2-7|many
CATKAVDEQYF
TGTGCCACCAAAGCGGTAGACGAGCAGTACTTC
>TRBD2|TRBV5-1|17|TRBJ2-1|many
CASSSRTLAVSNNEQFF
TGCGCCAGCAGCTCGAGGACCCTAGCGGTCTCGAACAATGAGCAGTTCTTC
>TRBD2|TRBV20-1|17|TRBJ2-1|-
CSASPRTRENSRSEQFF
TGCAGTGCTAGCCCTCGGACTAGGGAGAATAGTCGGTCCGAGCAGTTCTTC
>TRBD1|TRBV4-1|15|TRBJ2-1|-
CASSQGGQDWDEQFF
TGCGCCAGCAGCCAAGGAGGACAGGACTGGGATGAGCAGTTCTTC
>-|TRBV28|16|TRBJ2-5|many
CASSSPGRGARETQYF
TGTGCCAGCAGTTCCCCGGGTAGGGGGGCCAGAGAGACCCAGTACTTC
>-|TRBV5-1|15|TRBJ1-4|many
CASSLVFGLGEKLFF
TGCGCCAGCAGCTTGGTTTTCGGGCTGGGTGAAAAACTGTTTTTT
>TRBD1|TRBV5-5|16|TRBJ2-4|many
CASSPRDRGKSGIQYF
TGTGCCAGCAGCCCCCGGGACAGGGGGAAATCCGGCATTCAGTACTTC
>TRBD1|TRBV20-1|14|TRBJ1-2|many
CSATQTGGNYGYTF
TGCAGTGCCACCCAGACAGGGGGGAACTATGGCTACACCTTC